The subject of this entry is one TCR beta chain. As yet, its antigen is unknown. Generated by immunoSEQ multiplex PCR, the TCRdb table keeps only in-frame clones and is missing some. There are hundreds of thousands of clones in the sample; about 87% occur only once, and approximately 5.9% lies in the top ten. Sample treatment: around 19 received Ad26.COV2.S at low or high dose, single or two shots; roughly five received placebo; per-sample allocation not given. The samples were gathered on day 63 after the first injection of vaccine or placebo. This record comes from a study of Ad26.COV2.S vaccination and SARS-CoV-2 variants. Overall study: Ad26.COV2.S, an intramuscular injection, was given once or twice 56 days apart. General study results and limits: Greater spike-specific TCR breadth was seen in vaccine recipients than in placebo recipients.

This receptor was identified in a person aged 18-60 years who received the Ad26.COV2.S COVID-19 vaccine or a placebo. This specimen consisted of peripheral blood, obtained in a trial of Ad26.COV2.S vaccine versus placebo.

The CDR3 region has the DNA TGTGCCATCAGCCAGGGAAATCAGCCCCAGCATTTT. Protein: CAISQGNQPQHF. The chain combines TRBV10-3 with TRBJ1-5, with D perhaps matching TRBD1 (5 bases). V was cut by 6 bases and J by 4 bases, with 7 bases left in between. CDR3 length: 12 amino acids. From germline, CDR1 is ENHRY and CDR2 SYGVKD.